These 10 T cell receptor beta chains came from one sample sequenced in a study of HIV-infected children after antiretroviral therapy interruption. Treatment reported: PENTA 11 planned treatment interruption arm or continuous ART arm. A 3' RACE protocol on RNA, with unique molecular identifiers, produced the TCR library. TCRdb ran MiXCR on the 3' RACE reads and lists one entry per CDR3 protein. The data hold about 89,000 distinct CDR3 sequences, with under 8% observed a single time. This specimen consisted of CD45RA+ CD4+ T cells from PBMCs, pooled from several time points, obtained from a donor given antiretroviral therapy, either interrupted or continuous. Stated subset: naive CD4+ CD45RA+ CD45RO- T cells. All receptors derive from a pool of human donors with HIV.

This clonotype has ten or more counts. The chain links TRBV7-3 to TRBJ1-1; TRBD1 is a possible D gene (6 bases). Looked up from germline, CDR1 is SGHTA and CDR2 is FQGTGA. V lost 1 base to trimming and J lost 1 base, with 10 bases between them. The CDR3 runs 15 residues. CDR3 DNA sequence: TGTGCCAGCAGCTTAATGGGGGCTCCGAACACTGAAGCTTTCTTT. Translation: CASSLMGAPNTEAFF. Full variable domain (outside the CDR3, taken from reference TRBV7-3 and TRBJ1-1): GAGVSQTPSNKVTEKGKYVELRCDPISGHTALYWYRQSLGQGPEFLIYFQGTGAADDSGLPNDRFFAVRPEGSVSTLKIQRTERGDSAVYLCASSLMGAPNTEAFFGQGTRLTVV.

The sample holds a few counts of this clonotype. V and J are TRBV6-1 and TRBJ1-6; maybe TRBD1 (5 bases). The germline V and J ends were trimmed by 8 bases and 7 bases, with 18 bases remaining between them. CDR3 size: 15 residues. Per germline, CDR1 MNHNS and CDR2 SASEGT. CDR3 residues: CASVNHGGWNSPLHF. The CDR3 bases are TGTGCCAGCGTGAATCATGGGGGATGGAATTCACCCCTCCACTTT.

This clonotype was picked up many times. The genes are TRBV12-3 or TRBV12-4 and TRBJ1-1; D uncertain. Trimming stripped 5 bases from V and 1 base from J, with 8 bases between. This CDR3 is built from 13 residues. The CDR3 protein is CASSNLENTEAFF. The CDR3 nucleotides read TGTGCCAGCAGTAATTTGGAGAACACTGAAGCTTTCTTT.

This clonotype was observed at least ten times. The V gene is TRBV3-1, the J gene TRBJ2-7, with D unresolved. Trimming took 0 bases from V and 7 from J, leaving 7 bases between them. The V gene's germline CDR1 is LGHDT and CDR2 YNNKEL (reference sequence). The CDR3 contains 12 residues. Here the CDR3 DNA reads TGTGCCAGCAGCCAAGAAGCCCGGGAGCAGTACTTC. Amino acids: CASSQEAREQYF.

This clonotype was found many times. The rearrangement uses TRBV5-1 and TRBJ2-7, with D possibly TRBD2 on 6 matching bases. V dropped 1 base and J dropped 2 bases, with 13 bases sitting between them. Germline CDR1 reads SGHRS; CDR2 reads YFSETQ. This CDR3 has 15 residues. The CDR3, as DNA: TGCGCCAGCAGCTTGTTGGGAGGCGGACCCTACGAGCAGTACTTC. Amino acids: CASSLLGGGPYEQYF.

This clonotype is medium-sized. V and J are TRBV23-1 and TRBJ2-7, with D unresolved. TRBV23-1 is an open reading frame whose function is uncertain. Between the trimmed V and J ends, which lost 3 bases and 0 bases, there was a span of 15 bases. The CDR3 sequence is 16 residues long. The CDR3 DNA is TGCGCCAGCAGTCATCCATCAGGCTTCAGCTCCTACGAGCAGTACTTC. This gives the protein CASSHPSGFSSYEQYF.

This clonotype was observed a handful of times. This chain joins TRBV4-2 and TRBJ2-7; D is perhaps TRBD2 (6 bases). CDR3 length equals 15 residues. Germline-derived CDR1 and CDR2 are LGHNA and YNFKEQ. Deletions cut 7 bases from V and 0 bases from J, with 16 bases between. This chain's CDR3 is CASTPIGGSSYEQYF. DNA of the CDR3: TGTGCCAGCACCCCCATCGGAGGGAGCTCCTACGAGCAGTACTTC.

This clonotype was recorded at least ten times. The V call is TRBV28, the J call TRBJ1-1; no definite D call. With 7 bases removed from V and 1 base from J, the gap between germline ends came to 19 bases. The CDR3 spans 16 residues. From germline, CDR1 is MDHEN and CDR2 SYDVKM. The CDR3: CASNRLTTFGNTEAFF. CDR3 bases: TGTGCCAGCAATAGACTCACGACGTTTGGGAACACTGAAGCTTTCTTT.

This clonotype has at least ten counts. The V gene is TRBV19, the J gene TRBJ1-5; TRBD1 might be the D (5 bases). The CDR3 loop spans 18 amino acids. The germline V gene encodes CDR1 LNHDA and CDR2 SQIVND (reference sequence). Trimming pared 3 bases from V and 3 bases from J, leaving 21 bases between. The CDR3 region has the DNA TGTGCCAGTAGTATTGGTCCCAGTGCAGGGACTTCCAATCAGCCCCAGCATTTT. As protein: CASSIGPSAGTSNQPQHF.

This clonotype was detected a few times. DNA for the CDR3: TGCGCCAGCAGCTTGGAAGGGACAAGCAATGAGCAGTTCTTC. Translated: CASSLEGTSNEQFF. The chain couples TRBV5-1 to TRBJ2-1; possibly TRBD1 for D (6 bases). Trimming cost V 0 bases and J 6 bases, with 10 bases left between them. The CDR3 contains 14 residues. The germline V gene has CDR1 SGHRS and CDR2 YFSETQ. Complete variable domain (other parts from reference TRBV5-1 and TRBJ2-1): KAGVTQTPRYLIKTRGQQVTLSCSPISGHRSVSWYQQTPGQGLQFLFEYFSETQRNKGNFPGRFSGRQFSNSRSEMNVSTLELGDSALYLCASSLEGTSNEQFFGPGTRLTVL.